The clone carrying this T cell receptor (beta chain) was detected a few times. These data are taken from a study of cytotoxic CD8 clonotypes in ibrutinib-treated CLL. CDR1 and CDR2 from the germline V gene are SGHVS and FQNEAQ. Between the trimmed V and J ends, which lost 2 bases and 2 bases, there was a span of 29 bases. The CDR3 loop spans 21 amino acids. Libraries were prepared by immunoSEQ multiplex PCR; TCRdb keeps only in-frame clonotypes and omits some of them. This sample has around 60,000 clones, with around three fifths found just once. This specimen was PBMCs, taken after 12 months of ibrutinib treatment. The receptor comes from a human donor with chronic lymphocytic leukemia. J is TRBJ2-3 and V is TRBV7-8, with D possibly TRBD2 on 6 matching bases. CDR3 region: CASSLKLGGKSFSLVTDTQYF. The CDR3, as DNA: TGTGCCAGCAGCTTAAAATTGGGCGGGAAGTCCTTTAGTCTGGTCACAGATACGCAGTATTTT.